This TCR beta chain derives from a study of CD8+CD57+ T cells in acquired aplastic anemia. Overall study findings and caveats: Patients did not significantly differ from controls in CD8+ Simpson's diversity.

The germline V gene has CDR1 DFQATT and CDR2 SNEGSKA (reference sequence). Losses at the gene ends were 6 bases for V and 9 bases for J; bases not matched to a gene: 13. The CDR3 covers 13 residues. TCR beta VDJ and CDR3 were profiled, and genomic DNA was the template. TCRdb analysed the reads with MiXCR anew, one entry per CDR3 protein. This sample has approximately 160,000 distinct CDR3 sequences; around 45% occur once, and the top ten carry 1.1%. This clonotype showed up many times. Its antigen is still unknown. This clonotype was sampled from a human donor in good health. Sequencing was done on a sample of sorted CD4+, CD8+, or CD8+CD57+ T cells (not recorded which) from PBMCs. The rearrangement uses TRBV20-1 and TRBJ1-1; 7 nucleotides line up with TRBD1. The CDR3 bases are TGCAGTGCGCCCGGGGAAGGGGGCTCCCAAGCTTTCTTT. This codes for CSAPGEGGSQAFF.